This T cell receptor (beta chain) was identified in a study of cytomegalovirus exposure and HLA in healthy donors (dated by TCRdb to the late 2010s). For context, the study as a whole: An earlier analysis of roughly 500 of the donors reported around 280 Gb of sequence data and around 100 million unique TCR beta sequences obtained from 150 million to 200 million T cells. The number of typed donors differed by locus: about 620-640 for A, B, C, DRB1 and DQB1; about 520 for DQA1; around 580 for DPA1; and some 430 for DPB1. Of the approximately 400 genotyped donors, 81% were placed in the genetic ancestry cluster associated with self-reported Caucasian donors. An early release covering roughly 640 HLA-typed donors comprised approximately 290 gigabases of sequencing data and tens of millions of unique TCR sequences. The study aimed to test whether cataloging public T cell receptors could reveal signatures of past pathogen exposure. A handful of DR-DQ haplotypes were treated as single units for association and clustering because of strong linkage in the cohort. All discovery cohort repertoires had been generated using a single sequencing platform. To decide whether each TCR beta V gene segment behaved as functional or pseudogenic, an earlier analysis of nearly 600 of the donors relied on high-throughput TCR beta sequencing. Along with the roughly 670-subject first cohort, a separate validation cohort of roughly 110 different subjects was used. Alongside the repertoire data, information on donor age, sex, ethnicity and CMV serostatus was compiled. On average, around 230,000 unique TCR beta nucleotide sequences were sequenced per donor among 398 genotyped donors of the cohort, with around 19% of those sequences being non-productive. In a later genetic analysis, genome-wide SNP genotypes for 398 of the 666 donors were used, and that subset was treated as a discovery cohort. A later analysis re-examined previously published TCR beta repertoires from 500 to 700 donors and added high-resolution HLA genotyping to investigate patterns of TCR occurrence. Rather than drawing on any new phenotypic data, the later analysis identified candidate immune exposures from TCR beta sequences and the way those sequences occurred across donors. To predict cytomegalovirus infection status, the study combined high-throughput TCR immunosequencing, statistical association of individual TCRs with disease status, and machine learning. HLA typing covered class I and class II loci at four-digit resolution. Using immunosequencing, the study profiled T cell repertoires from some 670 subjects and related those repertoires to cytomegalovirus serostatus. Broader findings and caveats from the paper: Most TCR sequences were observed very rarely across donors, whereas some public TCRs were present in many individuals. A later analysis found that HLA-associated TCR beta chains were more clonally expanded and had lower generation probabilities than equally common non-associated chains. In a later analysis, around 15,000 TCR beta sequences were associated with specific HLA alleles at a false discovery rate of 0.05. Approximately 18 rarely observed V segments, including chromosome 9 orphons, were excluded from the earlier analysis of approximately 500 of the donors because counts were too low. A cluster of highly shared sequence variants was judged likely to be a technical artifact of the sequencing pipeline. Broadly in line with IMGT annotations, most TCR beta V segments showed up in productive rearrangements about 90% or about 30% of the time in an earlier analysis of around 550 of the donors. According to a later analysis, most CMV-associated TCR beta chains appeared to be HLA-restricted, and the HLA associations seemed to be driven largely by CMV exposure. Three of the identified cytomegalovirus-associated TCR beta chains were confirmed in vitro to be specific for cytomegalovirus antigens. Several of the top co-occurrence clusters appeared to be linked to parvovirus B19, influenza, CMV and Epstein-Barr virus, according to a later analysis. Because HLA typing was missing for some donors at each locus, association tests included only the typed subset. Linkage disequilibrium might explain the correlated functional status among segregating V segments, but an unknown experimental factor could not be ruled out. The 87-base-pair reads could not distinguish some IMGT-functional V segments, including TRBV6-2 and TRBV6-3, so those segments were excluded. Compared with the 666-donor mean, donors in an Asian-associated ancestry cluster had fewer N-insertions in productive TCRs, according to a later genetic analysis. A total of fewer than 200 TCR beta chains were listed by the study as associated with cytomegalovirus. A further reported finding was that TCR beta sequences accurately predicted the HLA-A and HLA-B alleles for most subjects in the first cohort. The classifier was reported to diagnose cytomegalovirus status with high specificity and sensitivity in both the original cohort and the validation cohort. This cohort had only TCR beta chains sequenced, and the lack of alpha or paired-chain data limited which features could be detected. Strong co-occurrence of HLA alleles, especially DR and DQ, made assigning TCR associations to individual alleles difficult. In a later analysis, the rate of TCR association differed among HLA loci, with DRB1 alleles having the most associated TCRs and HLA-C alleles having the fewest. The presence/absence analyses assumed that sequencing depth was roughly uniform across donors, and that assumption may not be true. An association between a missense DCLRE1C variant and V-gene and J-gene trimming of TCR beta chains was found in a later genetic analysis and replicated in an independent cohort. The authors suggested that the approach could potentially be generalized to other disease states and immunological phenotypes. Immune exposure information for the cohort was limited to CMV serostatus.

To prepare the library, the immunoSEQ multiplex PCR assay was applied. For the multiplex PCR, a mixture combining 60 forward primers for TCR Vbeta segments and 13 reverse primers for TCR Jbeta segments was used. Amplification of the CDR3 region of rearranged TCR beta genes was performed with a multiplex PCR assay on genomic DNA. The amplified TCR beta libraries were sequenced on the Illumina HiSeq System as 87-base-pair reads. As for how the authors treated the data: Across the roughly 670 repertoires, a later analysis counted 75 million to 90 million unique TCR beta chains, 9 million to 14 million of which were shared by at least two donors. Raw reads were error-corrected and collapsed into unique sequences by a nearest-neighbor algorithm in which closely related sequences were merged to remove PCR and sequencing errors. V, D and J gene segments were assigned by aligning CDR3 sequences to IMGT reference sequences. For a sequence to be retained, at least a six-nucleotide match to both a V gene segment and a J gene segment was required. A rearrangement counted as productive if the CDR3 had no stop codons and remained in frame with V and J, and every other rearrangement counted as non-productive. Following IMGT convention, CDR3 was defined as the stretch from the second conserved V-encoded cysteine up to the conserved J-encoded phenylalanine. Sequences without an unambiguous match to a single V gene segment were excluded from the earlier analysis of about 600 of the donors. An earlier analysis of fewer than 750 of the donors classified V segments as functional when productive rearrangements were above 56.7% and as segregating when the standard deviation between donors was above 5%. A statistical classification framework was built to diagnose cytomegalovirus status from the catalog of TCR beta chain sequences. V and J gene assignment, in a later analysis, came from comparing TCR nucleotide sequences with IMGT/GENE-DB human TR gene sequences. Using the TCRdist pipeline, a later analysis assigned CDR3 sequences along with most-parsimonious VDJ recombination scenarios. In a later analysis, each TCR beta chain was defined by its CDR3 amino acid sequence together with its V-gene family, and reads lacking a unique V-gene family were excluded. To address suspected cross-contamination and a sequencing artifact, a later analysis removed several hundred highly shared, low-generation-probability nucleotide sequences. In a later analysis, a clonal expansion index for each public chain was calculated from normalized within-repertoire ranks of inferred template counts. In a later analysis, generation probabilities were computed using a VDJ recombination model fitted to out-of-frame rearrangements, and the results were checked against IGoR. In a later analysis, TCR-TCR, TCR-HLA and TCR-CMV co-occurrence was scored with hypergeometric tests, and a repertoire-size bias correction was applied to TCR pairs. False discovery rates were estimated in a later analysis by permuting HLA or CMV assignments 20 times. In a later analysis, co-occurring TCRs were grouped using DBSCAN, and TCRdist sequence similarity was added for clustering within HLA-allele-positive subsets. For co-occurrence clustering, repertoires with fewer than 30,000 or more than 120,000 public chains were excluded, along with roughly 5 repertoires with anomalous nucleotide sharing. Entries here come from immuneACCESS through TCRdb and include only in-frame sequences with V and J called. Some clones fail to appear in such tables; in the studies checked, an unresolved V gene covers under half of the shortfall, and the cause of the remainder is unknown. V and J calls and clone size are as listed in that table; D and trimming were resolved from the DNA. The sample table shows around 170,000 clones, and approximately 85% are seen once. Of the sample, about 0.84% falls within the top ten clones.

From its cysteine to its phenylalanine, the CDR3 spans 15 amino acids. The DNA shown is the 45-base CDR3, in frame from base 1. CDR1 MGHRA and CDR2 YSYEKL are derived from the germline V gene. Comments on this clone: The target of this receptor is not known. An end of the junction differs from the germline gene, which may be a read error. This specimen includes other DNA sequences encoding the same CDR3.

The cohort comprised several hundred healthy bone marrow donors. All cohort members were sampled while nominally healthy, although unrecorded immune exposures were likely present. The donor tested CMV seronegative and was one of the 352 seronegative cohort members. Each donor provided a peripheral blood sample, and peripheral blood mononuclear cells were used for TCR beta sequencing. The Qiagen DNeasy Blood Extraction Kit was used to extract genomic DNA from the blood cell samples. The sequenced sample was PBMCs. The sequence was obtained from a woman aged 18-29 years in good health and CMV-seronegative. The receptor chain draws on TRBV4-1 and TRBJ2-7; 7 central bases correspond to TRBD1. CDR3 sequence: CASSQQGELRYEQYF. The bases are TGCGCCAGTAGCCAGCAGGGGGAGCTTAGGTACGAGCAGTACTTC.